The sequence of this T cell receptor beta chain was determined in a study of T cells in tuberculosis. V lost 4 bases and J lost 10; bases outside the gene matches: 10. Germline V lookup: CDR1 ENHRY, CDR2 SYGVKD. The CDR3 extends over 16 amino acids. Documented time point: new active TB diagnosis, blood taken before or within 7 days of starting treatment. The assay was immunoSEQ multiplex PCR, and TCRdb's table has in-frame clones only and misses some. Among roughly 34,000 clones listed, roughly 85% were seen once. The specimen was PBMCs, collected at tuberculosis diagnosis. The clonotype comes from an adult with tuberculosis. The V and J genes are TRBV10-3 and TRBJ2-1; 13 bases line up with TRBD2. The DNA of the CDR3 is TGTGCCATCAGTGGATCTACTAGCGGGAGGGCCAAGGAGCAGTTCTTC. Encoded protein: CAISGSTSGRAKEQFF.